The clone carrying this T cell receptor (beta chain) appeared a few times. The data were obtained in a study of shared clonotypes between healthy human individuals. Deep was the level at which the assay was run. Using immunoSEQ multiplex PCR, the repertoire was profiled, and TCRdb retains in-frame clones only, with some absent. The data contain about 500,000 clones, more than 70% of them singletons. J gave up 7 bases and V 2 bases, and 15 bases lay outside the gene matches. CDR3 length: 17 residues. CDR1 and CDR2 (germline): KGHSH, LQKENI. The sequence derives from a woman aged 40 to 50 in good health. Some clones in this sample may be carry-over from other donors' samples. Source material: PBMCs. V usage is TRBV18 and J usage is TRBJ2-7, with 9 bases identical to TRBD2. CDR3: CASSPSRSGLAGTEQYF. CDR3 coding DNA: TGTGCCAGCTCACCATCCCGCTCGGGCCTAGCGGGAACAGAGCAGTACTTC.